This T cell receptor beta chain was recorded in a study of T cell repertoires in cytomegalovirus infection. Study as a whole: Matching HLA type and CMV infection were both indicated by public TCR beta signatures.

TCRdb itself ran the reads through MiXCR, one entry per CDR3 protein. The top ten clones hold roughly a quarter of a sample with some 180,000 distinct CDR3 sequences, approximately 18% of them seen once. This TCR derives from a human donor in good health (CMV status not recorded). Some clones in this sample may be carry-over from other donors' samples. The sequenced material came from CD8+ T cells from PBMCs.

The CDR3 DNA reads as TGTGCCAGCAGCCGGGGACAGGGATTGAATGAGCAGTTCTTC. Its translation is CASSRGQGLNEQFF. V usage is TRBV9 and J usage is TRBJ2-1; 9 bases match TRBD1. The ends lost 4 bases at V and 7 bases at J; junction bases unmatched: 6. The germline V gene encodes CDR1 SGDLS and CDR2 YYNGEE. CDR3 size: 14 residues.